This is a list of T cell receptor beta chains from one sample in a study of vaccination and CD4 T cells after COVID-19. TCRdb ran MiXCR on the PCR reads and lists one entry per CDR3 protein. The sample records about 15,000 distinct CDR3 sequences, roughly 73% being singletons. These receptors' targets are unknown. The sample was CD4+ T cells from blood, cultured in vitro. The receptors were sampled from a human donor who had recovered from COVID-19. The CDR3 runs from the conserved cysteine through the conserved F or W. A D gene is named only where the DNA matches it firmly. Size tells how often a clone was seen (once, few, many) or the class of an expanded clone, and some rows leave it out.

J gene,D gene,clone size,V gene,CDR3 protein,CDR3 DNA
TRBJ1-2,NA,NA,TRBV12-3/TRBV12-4,CASSASPGHRYTF,TGTGCCAGCAGTGCCTCGCCGGGACACCGCTACACCTTC
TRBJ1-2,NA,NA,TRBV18,CASSPQGNYGYTF,TGTGCCAGCTCACCACAGGGAAACTATGGCTACACCTTC
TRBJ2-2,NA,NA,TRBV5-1,CASRVAWTGELFF,TGCGCCAGCAGGGTAGCGTGGACCGGGGAGCTGTTTTTT
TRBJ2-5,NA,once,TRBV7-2,CASRGRVETQYF,TGTGCCAGCCGAGGGCGGGTAGAGACCCAGTACTTC
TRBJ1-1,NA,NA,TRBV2,CASSRARTGMNTEAFF,TGTGCCAGCAGCCGCGCGAGAACAGGGATGAACACTGAAGCTTTCTTT
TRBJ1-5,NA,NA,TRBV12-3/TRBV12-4,CASSLDGTGGQPQHF,TGTGCCAGCAGTTTAGACGGTACCGGCGGGCAGCCCCAGCATTTT
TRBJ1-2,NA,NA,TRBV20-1,CSAKVLGPANYGYTF,TGCAGTGCTAAGGTTCTAGGCCCGGCAAACTATGGCTACACCTTC
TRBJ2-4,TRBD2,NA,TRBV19,CASSTLAGVGNIQYF,TGTGCCAGTAGTACGCTAGCGGGAGTGGGTAACATTCAGTACTTC
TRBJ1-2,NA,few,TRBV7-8,CASSSQGYGYTF,TGTGCCAGCAGCTCTCAGGGTTATGGCTACACCTTC
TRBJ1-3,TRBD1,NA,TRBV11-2,CASSYLGQNGNTIYF,TGTGCCAGCAGCTACTTGGGACAGAATGGAAACACCATATATTTT
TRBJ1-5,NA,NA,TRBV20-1,CSAGGGAGNGNQPQHF,TGCAGTGCGGGGGGGGGCGCGGGTAATGGCAATCAGCCCCAGCATTTT
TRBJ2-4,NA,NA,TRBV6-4,CASSALQGDIQYF,TGTGCCAGCAGTGCCCTACAGGGAGACATTCAGTACTTC
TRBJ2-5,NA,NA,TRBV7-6,CASSVVGVETQYF,TGTGCCAGCAGCGTAGTGGGGGTTGAGACCCAGTACTTC
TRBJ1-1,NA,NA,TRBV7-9,CASSLQMNTEAFF,TGTGCCAGCAGCTTACAAATGAACACTGAAGCTTTCTTT
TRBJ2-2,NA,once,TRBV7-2,CASSVWGLPSGELFF,TGTGCCAGCAGCGTATGGGGGCTCCCCTCCGGGGAGCTGTTTTTT
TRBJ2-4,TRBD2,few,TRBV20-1,CSARELAGPGNIQYF,TGCAGTGCTAGAGAGCTAGCGGGACCTGGAAACATTCAGTACTTC
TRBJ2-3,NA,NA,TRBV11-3,CASSLHSRDTQYF,TGTGCCAGCAGCTTACACAGTCGAGATACGCAGTATTTT
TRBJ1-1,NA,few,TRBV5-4,CASSRPTRQRTEAFF,TGTGCCAGCAGCCGACCGACACGACAAAGAACTGAAGCTTTCTTT
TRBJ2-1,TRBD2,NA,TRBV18,CASSPPGVLASGRATHEQFF,TGTGCCAGCTCACCACCTGGTGTTTTGGCTAGCGGGAGGGCGACCCATGAGCAGTTCTTC
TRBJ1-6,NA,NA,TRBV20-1,CSARELGAPLHF,TGCAGTGCTAGAGAGCTTGGGGCACCCCTCCACTTT
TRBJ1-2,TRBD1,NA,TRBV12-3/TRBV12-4,CASSPLGQGNYGYTF,TGTGCCAGCAGCCCCCTCGGACAGGGCAACTATGGCTACACCTTC
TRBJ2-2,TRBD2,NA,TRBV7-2,CASTGGTSTTGELFF,TGTGCCAGCACCGGTGGGACTAGCACCACCGGGGAGCTGTTTTTT
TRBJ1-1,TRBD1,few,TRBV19,CASSVGQAGTEAFF,TGTGCCAGTAGTGTCGGACAGGCGGGCACTGAAGCTTTCTTT
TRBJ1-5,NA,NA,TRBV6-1,CASSPRGNQPQHF,TGTGCCAGCAGTCCGAGGGGGAATCAGCCCCAGCATTTT
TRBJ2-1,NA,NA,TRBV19,CATTPPGVQNYNEQFF,TGTGCCACCACACCCCCGGGGGTCCAAAACTACAATGAGCAGTTCTTC
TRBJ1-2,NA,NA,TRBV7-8,CASSLASQGRGYGYTF,TGTGCCAGCAGCTTAGCGTCGCAGGGTAGGGGGTATGGCTACACCTTC
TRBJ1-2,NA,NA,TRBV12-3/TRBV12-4,CASSPSGSYGYTF,TGTGCCAGCAGCCCCTCCGGTTCCTATGGCTACACCTTC
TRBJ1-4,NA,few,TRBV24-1,CATSSTGVEKLFF,TGTGCCACCAGCTCGACAGGTGTTGAAAAACTGTTTTTT
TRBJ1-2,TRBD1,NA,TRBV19,CASSITQGTEHGYTF,TGTGCCAGTAGTATAACACAGGGGACGGAGCATGGCTACACCTTC
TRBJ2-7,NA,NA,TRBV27,CASSLKGGTSYEQYF,TGTGCCAGCAGTTTAAAGGGCGGGACCTCCTACGAGCAGTACTTC
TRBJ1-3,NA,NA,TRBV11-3,CASSSERNTIYF,TGTGCCAGCAGCTCCGAGAGAAACACCATATATTTT
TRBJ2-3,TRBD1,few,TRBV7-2,CASSLSGGLSTDTQYF,TGTGCCAGCAGCTTATCAGGGGGCCTCAGCACAGATACGCAGTATTTT
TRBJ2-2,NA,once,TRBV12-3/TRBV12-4,CASSLVLAGPNTGELFF,TGTGCCAGCAGTTTGGTCCTGGCGGGACCGAACACCGGGGAGCTGTTTTTT
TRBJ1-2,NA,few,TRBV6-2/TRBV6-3,CATLSDGRHGYTF,TGTGCCACCCTATCGGACGGGAGACATGGCTACACCTTC
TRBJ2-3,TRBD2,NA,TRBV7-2,CASSSGLAGGNTQYF,TGTGCCAGCAGCTCCGGACTAGCGGGAGGGAACACGCAGTATTTT
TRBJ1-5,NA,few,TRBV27,CASSFFSNQPQHF,TGTGCCAGCAGTTTTTTTAGCAATCAGCCCCAGCATTTT
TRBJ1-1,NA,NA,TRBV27,CASSFREGPVAFF,TGTGCCAGCAGTTTCCGGGAGGGGCCGGTGGCTTTCTTT
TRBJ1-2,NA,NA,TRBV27,CASRERGAGGYTF,TGTGCCAGCAGGGAACGGGGGGCCGGTGGCTACACCTTC
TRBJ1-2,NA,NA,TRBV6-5,CASSYEGGSGYTF,TGTGCCAGCAGTTACGAAGGGGGGAGCGGCTACACCTTC
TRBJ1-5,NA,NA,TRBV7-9,CASSLNPKGGEQPQHF,TGTGCCAGCAGCTTAAATCCCAAGGGGGGCGAGCAGCCCCAGCATTTT
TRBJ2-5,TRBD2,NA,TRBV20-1,CSARIGSGRTETQYF,TGCAGTGCTAGGATTGGTAGCGGGAGGACAGAGACCCAGTACTTC